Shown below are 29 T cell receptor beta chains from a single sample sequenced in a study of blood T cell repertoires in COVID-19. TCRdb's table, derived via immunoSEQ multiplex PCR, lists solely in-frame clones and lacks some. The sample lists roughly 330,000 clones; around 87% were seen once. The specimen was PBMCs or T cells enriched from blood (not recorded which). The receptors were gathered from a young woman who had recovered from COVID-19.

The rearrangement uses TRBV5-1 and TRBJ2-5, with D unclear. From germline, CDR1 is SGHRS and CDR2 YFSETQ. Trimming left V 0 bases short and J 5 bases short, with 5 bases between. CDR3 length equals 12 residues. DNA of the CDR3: TGCGCCAGCAGCTTGGCCCTGGAGACCCAGTACTTC. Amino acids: CASSLALETQYF. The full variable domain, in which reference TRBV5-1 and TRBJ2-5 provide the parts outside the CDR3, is KAGVTQTPRYLIKTRGQQVTLSCSPISGHRSVSWYQQTPGQGLQFLFEYFSETQRNKGNFPGRFSGRQFSNSRSEMNVSTLELGDSALYLCASSLALETQYFGPGTRLLVL.

Here the CDR3 DNA reads TGTGCCAGCAGTGGGGGGTGGGAGGACAATGAGCAGTTCTTC. This codes for CASSGGWEDNEQFF. V and J are TRBV28 and TRBJ2-1, with D perhaps TRBD2 (6 bases). V lost 5 bases and J 5 bases, leaving 13 bases between the germline ends. Germline CDR1 and CDR2: MDHEN and SYDVKM. The CDR3 extends over 14 amino acids.

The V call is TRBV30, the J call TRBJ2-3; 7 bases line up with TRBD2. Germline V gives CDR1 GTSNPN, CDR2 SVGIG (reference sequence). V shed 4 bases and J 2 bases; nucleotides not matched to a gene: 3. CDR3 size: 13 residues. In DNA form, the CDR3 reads TGTGCCTGGACTAGCGGCGTCACAGATACGCAGTATTTT. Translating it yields CAWTSGVTDTQYF.

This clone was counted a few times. CDR3 loop: CASSLGQVTAGELFF. The CDR3 nucleotides read TGTGCCAGCAGCCTGGGACAGGTTACCGCCGGGGAGCTGTTTTTT. This chain links TRBV2 with TRBJ2-2; 8 bases agree with TRBD1. This CDR3 comprises 15 residues. Germline CDR1 reads SNHLY; CDR2 reads FYNNEI. J was trimmed by 6 bases and V by 6 bases; bases with no gene match: 9.

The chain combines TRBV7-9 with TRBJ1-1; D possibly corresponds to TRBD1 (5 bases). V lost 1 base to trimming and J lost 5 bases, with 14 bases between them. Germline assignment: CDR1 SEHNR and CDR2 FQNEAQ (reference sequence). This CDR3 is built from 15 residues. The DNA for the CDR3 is TGTGCCAGCAGCTTAGTCCGGGGGGTTGGGACTGAAGCTTTCTTT. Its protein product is CASSLVRGVGTEAFF.

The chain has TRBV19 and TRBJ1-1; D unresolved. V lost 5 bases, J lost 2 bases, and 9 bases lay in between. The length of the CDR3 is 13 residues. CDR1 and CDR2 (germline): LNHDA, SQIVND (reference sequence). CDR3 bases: TGTGCCAGTAGTGGAACAGCAAACACTGAAGCTTTCTTT. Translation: CASSGTANTEAFF.

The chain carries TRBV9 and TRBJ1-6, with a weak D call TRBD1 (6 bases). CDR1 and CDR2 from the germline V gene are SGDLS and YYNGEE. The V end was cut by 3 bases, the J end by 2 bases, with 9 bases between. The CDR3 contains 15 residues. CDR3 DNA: TGTGCCAGCAGCGACCGGGACACCTATAATTCACCCCTCCACTTT. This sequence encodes CASSDRDTYNSPLHF.

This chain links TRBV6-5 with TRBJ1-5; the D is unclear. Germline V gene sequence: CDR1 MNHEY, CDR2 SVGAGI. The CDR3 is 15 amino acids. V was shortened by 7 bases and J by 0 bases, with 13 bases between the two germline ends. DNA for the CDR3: TGTGCCAGCATGCAGAGAGGGAATAGCAATCAGCCCCAGCATTTT. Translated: CASMQRGNSNQPQHF.

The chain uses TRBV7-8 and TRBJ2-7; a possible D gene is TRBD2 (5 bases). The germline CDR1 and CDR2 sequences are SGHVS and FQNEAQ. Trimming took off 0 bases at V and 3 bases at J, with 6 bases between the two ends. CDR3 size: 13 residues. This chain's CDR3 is CASSLAGSYEQYF. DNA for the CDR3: TGTGCCAGCAGCTTAGCAGGGAGCTACGAGCAGTACTTC.

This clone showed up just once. CDR3 residues: CATKGQPNTGELFF. The CDR3 DNA reads as TGTGCCACCAAGGGACAGCCGAACACCGGGGAGCTGTTTTTT. V usage is TRBV11-2 and J usage is TRBJ2-2; 7 nucleotides align to TRBD1. The V and J ends lost 10 bases and 0 bases, in that order; junction bases with no gene match: 5. Germline CDR1 reads SGHAT; CDR2 reads FQNNGV. This CDR3 spans 14 amino acids. Together with reference TRBV11-2 and TRBJ2-2, the CDR3 gives the full variable domain: EAGVAQSPRYKIIEKRQSVAFWCNPISGHATLYWYQQILGQGPKLLIQFQNNGVVDDSQLPKDRFSAERLKGVDSTLKIQPAKLEDSAVYLCATKGQPNTGELFFGEGSRLTVL.

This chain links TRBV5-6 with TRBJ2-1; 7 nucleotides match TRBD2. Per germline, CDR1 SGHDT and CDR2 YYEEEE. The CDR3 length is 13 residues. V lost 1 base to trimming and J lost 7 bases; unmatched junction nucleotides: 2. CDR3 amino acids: CASSLWGGNEQFF. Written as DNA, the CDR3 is TGTGCCAGCAGCTTGTGGGGGGGAAATGAGCAGTTCTTC. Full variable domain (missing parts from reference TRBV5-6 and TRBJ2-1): DAGVTQSPTHLIKTRGQQVTLRCSPKSGHDTVSWYQQALGQGPQFIFQYYEEEERQRGNFPDRFSGHQFPNYSSELNVNALLLGDSALYLCASSLWGGNEQFFGPGTRLTVL.

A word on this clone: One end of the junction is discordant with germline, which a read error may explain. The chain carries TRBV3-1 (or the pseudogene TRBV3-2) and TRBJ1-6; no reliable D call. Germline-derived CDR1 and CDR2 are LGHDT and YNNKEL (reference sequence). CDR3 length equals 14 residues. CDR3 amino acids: CASSQASYNSPLHF. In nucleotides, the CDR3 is TGTGCCAGCAGCCAAGCCTCCTACAATTCACCCCTCCACTTT.

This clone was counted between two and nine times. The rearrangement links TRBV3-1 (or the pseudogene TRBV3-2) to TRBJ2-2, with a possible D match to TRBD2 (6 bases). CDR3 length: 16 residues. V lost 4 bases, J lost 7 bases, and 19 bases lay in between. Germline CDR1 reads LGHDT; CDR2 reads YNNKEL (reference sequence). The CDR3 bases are TGTGCCAGCAGCCCACACGGCGGGGACGAGAACGGGGAGCTGTTTTTT. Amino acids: CASSPHGGDENGELFF.

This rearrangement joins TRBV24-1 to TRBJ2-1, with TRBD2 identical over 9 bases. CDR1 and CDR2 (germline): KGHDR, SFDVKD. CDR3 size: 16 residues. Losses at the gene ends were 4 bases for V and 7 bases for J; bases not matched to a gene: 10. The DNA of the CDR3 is TGTGCCACCAGTGAATCTAGCGGGGCACGGTGGAATGAGCAGTTCTTC. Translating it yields CATSESSGARWNEQFF.

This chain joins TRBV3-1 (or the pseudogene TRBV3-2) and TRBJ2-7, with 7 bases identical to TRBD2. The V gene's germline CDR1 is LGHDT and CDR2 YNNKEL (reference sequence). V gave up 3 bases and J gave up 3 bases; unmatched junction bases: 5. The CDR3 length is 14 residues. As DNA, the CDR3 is TGTGCCAGCAGCCACCCCGGCGGGGGCTACGAGCAGTACTTC. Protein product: CASSHPGGGYEQYF.

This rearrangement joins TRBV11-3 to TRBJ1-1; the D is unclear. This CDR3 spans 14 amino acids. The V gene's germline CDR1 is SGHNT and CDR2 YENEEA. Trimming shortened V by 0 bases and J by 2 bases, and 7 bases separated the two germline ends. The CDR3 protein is CASSLDPGNTEAFF. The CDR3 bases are TGTGCCAGCAGCTTAGATCCGGGAAACACTGAAGCTTTCTTT. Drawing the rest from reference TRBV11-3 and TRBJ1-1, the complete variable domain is EAGVVQSPRYKIIEKKQPVAFWCNPISGHNTLYWYLQNLGQGPELLIRYENEEAVDDSQLPKDRFSAERLKGVDSTLKIQPAELGDSAVYLCASSLDPGNTEAFFGQGTRLTVV.

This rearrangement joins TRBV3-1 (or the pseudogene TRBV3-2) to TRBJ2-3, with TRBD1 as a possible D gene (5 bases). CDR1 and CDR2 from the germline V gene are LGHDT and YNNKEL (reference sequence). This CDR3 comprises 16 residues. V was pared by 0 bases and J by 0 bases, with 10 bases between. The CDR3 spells CASSQDSRASTDTQYF. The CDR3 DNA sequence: TGTGCCAGCAGCCAAGATTCCAGGGCGAGCACAGATACGCAGTATTTT.

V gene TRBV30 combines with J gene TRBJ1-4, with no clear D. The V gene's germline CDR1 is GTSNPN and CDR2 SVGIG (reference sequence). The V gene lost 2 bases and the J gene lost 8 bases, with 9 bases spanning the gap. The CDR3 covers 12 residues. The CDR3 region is CAWSTGLEKLFF. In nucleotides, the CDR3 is TGTGCCTGGAGTACGGGGTTGGAAAAACTGTTTTTT.

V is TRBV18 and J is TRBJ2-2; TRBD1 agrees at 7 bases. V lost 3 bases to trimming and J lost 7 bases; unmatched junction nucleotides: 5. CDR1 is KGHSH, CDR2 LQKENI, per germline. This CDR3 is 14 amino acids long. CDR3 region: CASSPQGDVGELFF. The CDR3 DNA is TGTGCCAGCTCACCTCAGGGGGACGTCGGGGAGCTGTTTTTT.

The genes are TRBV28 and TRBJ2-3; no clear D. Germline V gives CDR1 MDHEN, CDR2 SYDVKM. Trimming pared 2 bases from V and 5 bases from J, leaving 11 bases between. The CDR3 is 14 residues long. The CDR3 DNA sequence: TGTGCCAGCAGTTTAGGAAGACTGGGAGATACGCAGTATTTT. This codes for CASSLGRLGDTQYF.

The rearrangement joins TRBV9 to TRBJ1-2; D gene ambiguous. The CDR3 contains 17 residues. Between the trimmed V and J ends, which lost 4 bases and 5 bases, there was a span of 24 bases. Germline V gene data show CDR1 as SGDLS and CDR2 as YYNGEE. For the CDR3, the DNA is TGTGCCAGCAGCCCCCGTACGTTAAGGCAGCTGACTTATGGCTACACCTTC. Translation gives CASSPRTLRQLTYGYTF.

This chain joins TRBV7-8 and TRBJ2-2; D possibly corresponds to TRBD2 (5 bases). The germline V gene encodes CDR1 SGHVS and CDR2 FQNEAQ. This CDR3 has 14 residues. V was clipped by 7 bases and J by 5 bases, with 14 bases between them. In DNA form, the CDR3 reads TGTGCCAGCATCCCAAGGAGAGGGACCGGGGAGCTGTTTTTT. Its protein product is CASIPRRGTGELFF. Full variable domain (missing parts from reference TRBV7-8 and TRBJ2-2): GAGVSQSPRYKVAKRGQDVALRCDPISGHVSLFWYQQALGQGPEFLTYFQNEAQLDKSGLPSDRFFAERPEGSVSTLKIQRTQQEDSAVYLCASIPRRGTGELFFGEGSRLTVL.

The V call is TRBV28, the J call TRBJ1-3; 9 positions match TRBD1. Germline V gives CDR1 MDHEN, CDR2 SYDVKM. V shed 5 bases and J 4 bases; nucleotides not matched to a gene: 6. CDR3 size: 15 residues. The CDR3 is CASSPDRGRGNTIYF. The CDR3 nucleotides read TGTGCCAGCAGTCCCGACAGGGGGAGAGGAAACACCATATATTTT.

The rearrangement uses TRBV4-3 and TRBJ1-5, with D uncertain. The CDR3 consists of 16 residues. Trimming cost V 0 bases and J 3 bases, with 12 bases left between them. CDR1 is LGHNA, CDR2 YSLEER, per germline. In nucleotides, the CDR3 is TGCGCCAGCAGCCAAGAAGCAGGATCCCCCAATCAGCCCCAGCATTTT. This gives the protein CASSQEAGSPNQPQHF.

Here the CDR3 reads CAIREGQFYGYTF. The CDR3 DNA reads TGTGCCATCAGAGAAGGACAGTTCTATGGCTACACCTTC. The chain couples TRBV10-3 to TRBJ1-2, with a weak D call TRBD1 (6 bases). CDR1 and CDR2 from the germline V gene are ENHRY and SYGVKD. The V end was cut by 6 bases, the J end by 4 bases, with 12 bases between. The CDR3 is 13 residues long.

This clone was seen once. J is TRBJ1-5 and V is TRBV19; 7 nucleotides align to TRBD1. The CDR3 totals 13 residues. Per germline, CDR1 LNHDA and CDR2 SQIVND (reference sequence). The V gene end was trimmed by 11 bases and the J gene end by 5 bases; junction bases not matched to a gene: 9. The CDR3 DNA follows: TGTGCCTCCGCCATTGACAGGGATCAGCCCCAGCATTTT. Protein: CASAIDRDQPQHF.

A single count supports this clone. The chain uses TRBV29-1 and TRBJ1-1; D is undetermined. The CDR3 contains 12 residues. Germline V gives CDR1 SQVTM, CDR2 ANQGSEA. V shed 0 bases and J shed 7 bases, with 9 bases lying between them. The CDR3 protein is CSVEERLVEAFF. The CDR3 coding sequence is TGCAGCGTTGAAGAACGACTGGTTGAAGCTTTCTTT.

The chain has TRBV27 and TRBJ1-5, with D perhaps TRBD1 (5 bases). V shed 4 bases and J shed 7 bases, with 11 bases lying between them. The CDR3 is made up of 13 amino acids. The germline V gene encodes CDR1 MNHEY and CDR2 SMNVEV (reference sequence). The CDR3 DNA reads TGTGCCAGCAGTTCCCTAGGGGTCCAGCCCCAGCATTTT. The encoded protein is CASSSLGVQPQHF.

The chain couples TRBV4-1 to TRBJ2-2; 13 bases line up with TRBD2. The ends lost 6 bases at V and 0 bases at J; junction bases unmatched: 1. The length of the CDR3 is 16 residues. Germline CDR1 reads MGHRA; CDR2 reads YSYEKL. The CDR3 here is CASRGLAGSNTGELFF. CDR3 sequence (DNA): TGCGCCAGCAGGGGACTAGCGGGGTCGAACACCGGGGAGCTGTTTTTT.